The sample holds many counts of the clone carrying this T cell receptor (beta chain). The antigen is unknown. This CDR3 spans 9 amino acids. The germline V gene encodes CDR1 SNHLY and CDR2 FYNNEI. V was clipped by 9 bases and J by 6 bases, with 4 bases between them. The data stem from a study of identical twins. Unique molecular identifiers were present on cDNA, and template switching added a universal primer site. TCRdb used MiXCR to reprocess the 5' RACE reads, holding one entry per CDR3 protein. Of about 100,000 distinct CDR3 sequences listed, roughly 6% were seen once; the top ten hold roughly 12%. Findings of the study overall: The authors drew conclusions from cross-sectional statistical analysis rather than following the same donors. Beta out-of-frame sequences showed weaker excess sharing between twins. It was possible that invariant MAIT and iNKT cells partly confounded the zero-insertion analyses.

This sequence joins TRBV2 and TRBJ2-3; D not resolved. The TCR sequence derives from a woman aged 50 to 60 in good health. The sequenced material came from memory T cells sorted from blood. The CDR3 spells CASGDTQYF. CDR3 in DNA: TGTGCCAGTGGGGATACGCAGTATTTT.